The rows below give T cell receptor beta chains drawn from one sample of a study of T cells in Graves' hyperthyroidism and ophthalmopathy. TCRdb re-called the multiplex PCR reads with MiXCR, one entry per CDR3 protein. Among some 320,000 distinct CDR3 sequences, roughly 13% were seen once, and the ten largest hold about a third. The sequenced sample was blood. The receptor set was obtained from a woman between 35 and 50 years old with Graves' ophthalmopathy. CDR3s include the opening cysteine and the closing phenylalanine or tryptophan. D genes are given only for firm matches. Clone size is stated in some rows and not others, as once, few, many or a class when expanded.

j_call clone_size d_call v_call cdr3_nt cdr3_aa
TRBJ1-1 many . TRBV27 TGTGCCAGCAGTTTAGGCTGGGACACTGAAGCTTTCTTT CASSLGWDTEAFF
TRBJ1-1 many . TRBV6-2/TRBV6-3 TGTGCCAGCAGTCGGCGATCGAACACTGAAGCTTTCTTT CASSRRSNTEAFF
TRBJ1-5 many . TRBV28 TGTGCCAGCAGTCCCCACATGGGACGAGGCAATCAGCCCCAGCATTTT CASSPHMGRGNQPQHF
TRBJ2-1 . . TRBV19 TGTGCCACAGGGGAAGTTTTGTACAATGAGCAGTTCTTC CATGEVLYNEQFF
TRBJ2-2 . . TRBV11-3 TGTGCCAGCAGCTTAGCCGTGGGGGTATCGAACACCGGGGAGCTGTTTTTT CASSLAVGVSNTGELFF
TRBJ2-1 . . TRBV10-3 TGTGCCATCAGTTCCTCCTCGGGCGGAAACTCCTACAATGAGCAGTTCTTC CAISSSSGGNSYNEQFF
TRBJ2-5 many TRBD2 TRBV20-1 TGCAGTGCTAGGACCGGGAGGGCGGGGGAGACCCAGTACTTC CSARTGRAGETQYF
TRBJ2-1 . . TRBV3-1 TGTGCCAGCAGCCAATGGGCCAGCGCCACTGAGCAGTTCTTC CASSQWASATEQFF
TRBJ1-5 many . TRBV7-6 TGTGCCAGCAGTTTGGGTCAGACCAATCAGCCCCAGCATTTT CASSLGQTNQPQHF
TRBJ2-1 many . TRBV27 TGTGCCAGCAGTCTAGAGGTCGTGCCCTACAATGAGCAGTTCTTC CASSLEVVPYNEQFF
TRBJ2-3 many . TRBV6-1 TGTGCCAGCGGGGGGCGGAGGGGGGGGATAGATACGCAGTATTTT CASGGRRGGIDTQYF
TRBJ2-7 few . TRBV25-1 TGTGCCAGCAGTGAATATTTGAGCAGCTCCTACGAGCAGTACTTC CASSEYLSSSYEQYF
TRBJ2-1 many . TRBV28 TGTGCCAGCAGTTTAGCGGGGAGTATGAATGAGCAGTTCTTC CASSLAGSMNEQFF
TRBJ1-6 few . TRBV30 TGTGCCTGGAGTTCACAGGGAAATTCACCCCTCCACTTT CAWSSQGNSPLHF